The rows below give T cell receptor beta chains drawn from one sample of a study of response to subunit inactivated influenza vaccine. In TCRdb, the RT-PCR reads were re-called with MiXCR into one record per CDR3 protein. The sample has 400,000 to 650,000 distinct CDR3 sequences; around 7.9% are singletons. The sequencing here drew on PBMCs from blood, taken around 25 months after vaccination. The source is a man aged 50 to 69 who received an inactivated influenza vaccine. CDR3s include the opening cysteine and the closing phenylalanine or tryptophan. Each record gives: clone size, J gene, D gene, V gene, CDR3 protein, CDR3 DNA. The D gene is left open where the match is weak. Clone size appears in some rows only: once, few, many, or a class for an expanded clone.

>.|TRBJ2-7|TRBD1|TRBV6-2/TRBV6-3
CAIAGAGGPYEQYF
TGTGCCATTGCCGGGGCAGGGGGTCCCTACGAGCAGTACTTC
>many|TRBJ2-5|.|TRBV9
CASSVDTFARETQYF
TGTGCCAGCAGCGTAGATACGTTCGCGCGAGAGACCCAGTACTTC
>.|TRBJ2-7|TRBD1|TRBV11-2
CASSLARDRGLYEQYF
TGTGCCAGCAGCTTAGCCCGGGACAGGGGGCTCTACGAGCAGTACTTC
>.|TRBJ2-1|.|TRBV12-3/TRBV12-4
CAIIEGRVYNEQFF
TGTGCCATCATTGAGGGGCGGGTATACAATGAGCAGTTCTTC
>few|TRBJ2-5|.|TRBV7-9
CASSWRLVQETQYF
TGTGCCAGCAGCTGGCGACTTGTCCAAGAGACCCAGTACTTC
>once|TRBJ1-6|.|TRBV12-3/TRBV12-4
CASSLGGGHSPLHF
TGTGCCAGCAGTTTAGGAGGGGGGCATTCACCCCTCCACTTT
>many|TRBJ2-1|.|TRBV28
CASSLRSHSYNEQFF
TGTGCCAGCAGTTTAAGGTCACATTCCTACAATGAGCAGTTCTTC
>.|TRBJ2-4|TRBD2|TRBV4-1
CASSQDRPSGEVAKNIQYF
TGCGCCAGCAGCCAAGATCGACCTAGCGGGGAAGTTGCCAAAAACATTCAGTACTTC
>few|TRBJ2-5|.|TRBV7-2
CASSFIYETQYF
TGTGCCAGCAGCTTCATATACGAGACCCAGTACTTC
>few|TRBJ2-3|.|TRBV6-2/TRBV6-3
CASSREYQTDTQYF
TGTGCCAGCAGCCGGGAGTACCAAACAGATACGCAGTATTTT
>.|TRBJ2-5|.|TRBV6-2/TRBV6-3
CASSWVVTETQYF
TGTGCCAGCAGTTGGGTCGTCACAGAGACCCAGTACTTC
>many|TRBJ1-1|.|TRBV5-1
CASSLVTGAVAEAFF
TGCGCCAGCAGCTTGGTTACGGGGGCGGTGGCTGAAGCTTTCTTT
>few|TRBJ1-2|.|TRBV28
CATGKRQTWGYTF
TGTGCCACCGGGAAAAGACAGACGTGGGGCTACACCTTC
>many|TRBJ2-7|.|TRBV6-5
CASGLGGSYEQYF
TGTGCCAGCGGTTTAGGGGGCTCCTACGAGCAGTACTTC
>few|TRBJ2-2|.|TRBV28
CASTDVTAKLTGELFF
TGTGCCAGCACCGATGTGACAGCTAAACTCACCGGGGAGCTGTTTTTT
>few|TRBJ2-1|.|TRBV25-1
CASSATLRDNYYNEQFF
TGTGCCAGCAGTGCAACCCTCCGGGACAATTACTACAATGAGCAGTTCTTC
>.|TRBJ2-5|.|TRBV20-1
CSAPGHRETQYF
TGCAGTGCCCCGGGCCACCGGGAGACCCAGTACTTC
>many|TRBJ1-5|.|TRBV12-3/TRBV12-4
CASSQGDRYQPQHF
TGTGCCAGCAGTCAAGGGGATAGGTATCAGCCCCAGCATTTT
>many|TRBJ2-1|.|TRBV7-9
CASSLEGTEQFF
TGTGCCAGCAGCTTGGAAGGGACTGAGCAGTTCTTC
>.|TRBJ2-2|.|TRBV3-1
CASSQVLENTGELFF
TGTGCCAGCAGCCAAGTTCTCGAAAACACCGGGGAGCTGTTTTTT
>many|TRBJ2-7|.|TRBV12-3/TRBV12-4
CASRIGQNEQYF
TGTGCCAGCAGAATCGGACAGAACGAGCAGTACTTC
>.|TRBJ2-5|.|TRBV18
CASSNRPGETQYF
TGTGCCAGCTCAAACCGCCCGGGCGAGACCCAGTACTTC
>many|TRBJ2-5|.|TRBV28
CASSSVQVLTQYF
TGTGCCAGCAGTTCCGTCCAAGTTCTGACCCAGTACTTC
>.|TRBJ2-5|.|TRBV7-2
CASSLPQRETQYF
TGTGCCAGCAGCTTACCCCAACGTGAGACCCAGTACTTC
>.|TRBJ2-7|.|TRBV3-1
CATTKEASCTHEQYF
TGTGCCACCACCAAGGAGGCGTCTTGTACCCACGAGCAGTACTTC
>many|TRBJ2-5|.|TRBV15
CATSRELKETQYF
TGTGCCACCAGCAGAGAACTAAAAGAGACCCAGTACTTC
>few|TRBJ1-2|TRBD1|TRBV4-2
CASSQGGQGGIYGYTF
TGTGCCAGCAGCCAAGGGGGACAGGGTGGAATCTATGGCTACACCTTC
>few|TRBJ2-7|TRBD2|TRBV6-2/TRBV6-3
CASRRTSHYEQYF
TGTGCCAGCAGGAGGACTAGCCACTACGAGCAGTACTTC
>many|TRBJ2-1|TRBD2|TRBV6-2/TRBV6-3
CASSYSHPTSGIYNEQFF
TGTGCCAGCAGTTACTCACACCCGACTAGCGGGATCTACAATGAGCAGTTCTTC
>.|TRBJ2-3|.|TRBV12-5
CASGLRDGGSDTQYF
TGTGCTAGTGGTTTGCGGGACGGGGGATCAGATACGCAGTATTTT
>many|TRBJ1-6|.|TRBV4-2
CASSQERRDSPLHF
TGTGCCAGCAGCCAAGAACGGAGGGATTCACCCCTCCACTTT
>few|TRBJ2-1|.|TRBV29-1
CSVRVSHDEQFF
TGCAGCGTGAGGGTCAGCCACGATGAGCAGTTCTTC
>.|TRBJ1-2|.|TRBV5-1
CASSFIGQGYGYTF
TGCGCCAGCAGCTTTATAGGCCAGGGGTATGGCTACACCTTC
>few|TRBJ1-2|.|TRBV15
CATSRDQQIRGYTF
TGTGCCACCAGCAGAGATCAACAGATTCGTGGCTACACCTTC
>few|TRBJ2-7|TRBD2|TRBV27
CASSSVGTRRYEQYF
TGTGCCAGCAGTTCAGTCGGGACTAGACGCTACGAGCAGTACTTC
>.|TRBJ2-3|TRBD2|TRBV27
CASSNNLAGGPDTQYF
TGTGCCAGCAGTAACAATCTAGCGGGGGGGCCAGATACGCAGTATTTT
>many|TRBJ2-3|TRBD2|TRBV20-1
CSARGGLAGRNTDTQYF
TGCAGTGCTAGAGGTGGACTAGCGGGTCGTAACACAGATACGCAGTATTTT
>many|TRBJ2-3|TRBD2|TRBV4-3
CASSSIAGLQYF
TGCGCCAGCAGCAGTATAGCGGGACTGCAGTATTTT
>many|TRBJ1-6|.|TRBV6-2/TRBV6-3
CASSSLQQGYNSPLHF
TGTGCCAGCAGTTCTCTCCAACAGGGATATAATTCACCCCTCCACTTT
>.|TRBJ2-5|TRBD1|TRBV2
CASRPDRGAETQYF
TGTGCCAGCAGGCCGGACAGGGGCGCAGAGACCCAGTACTTC
>few|TRBJ2-2|.|TRBV5-5
CASSLEPTNTGELFF
TGTGCCAGCAGTCTAGAGCCGACTAACACCGGGGAGCTGTTTTTT
>many|TRBJ2-7|.|TRBV5-6
CASSPLPGSYEQYF
TGTGCCAGCAGCCCCCTCCCAGGCTCCTACGAGCAGTACTTC
>.|TRBJ2-3|TRBD1|TRBV5-1
CASSPRTGPQDTQYF
TGCGCCAGCAGCCCGAGGACAGGGCCCCAGGATACGCAGTATTTT
>.|TRBJ2-7|.|TRBV11-2
CASSLGGPLKEQYF
TGTGCCAGCAGCTTAGGGGGACCGCTTAAGGAGCAGTACTTC
>few|TRBJ1-1|.|TRBV7-2
CASSRRGGMSEAFF
TGTGCCAGCAGCCGCCGGGGGGGGATGAGTGAAGCTTTCTTT
>.|TRBJ2-6|.|TRBV3-1
CASTRKLLSGANVLTF
TGTGCCAGCACACGGAAACTTCTGTCTGGGGCCAACGTCCTGACTTTC
>few|TRBJ2-3|TRBD2|TRBV27
CASSPYWLAGFTDTQYF
TGTGCCAGCAGTCCATACTGGCTAGCGGGGTTTACAGATACGCAGTATTTT
>.|TRBJ1-2|.|TRBV14
CASSSLGGNYGYTF
TGTGCCAGCAGTTCCCTTGGGGGCAACTATGGCTACACCTTC
>few|TRBJ1-5|.|TRBV15
CATSRGWNQPQHF
TGTGCCACCAGCAGGGGTTGGAATCAGCCCCAGCATTTT
>.|TRBJ2-1|TRBD1|TRBV12-3/TRBV12-4
CASSLLGQGRDEQFF
TGTGCCAGCAGTTTACTCGGACAGGGACGGGATGAGCAGTTCTTC
>many|TRBJ2-3|.|TRBV7-8
CASSLAPQVAQYF
TGTGCCAGCAGCTTAGCGCCGCAAGTCGCGCAGTATTTT
>few|TRBJ2-7|TRBD1|TRBV5-5
CASSFDRGLEQYF
TGTGCCAGCAGCTTTGACAGGGGCCTCGAGCAGTACTTC
>many|TRBJ1-1|.|TRBV12-3/TRBV12-4
CASSPVGGDTEAFF
TGTGCCAGCAGCCCCGTGGGGGGTGACACTGAAGCTTTCTTT
>.|TRBJ2-1|TRBD2|TRBV20-1
CSATLGTSSYNEQFF
TGCAGTGCGACCCTTGGGACTAGTTCCTACAATGAGCAGTTCTTC
>few|TRBJ2-3|.|TRBV4-3
CASSHSMGTDTQYF
TGCGCCAGCAGCCACTCGATGGGCACAGATACGCAGTATTTT
>few|TRBJ1-2|.|TRBV29-1
CSVRQDYGYTF
TGCAGCGTGCGACAAGACTATGGCTACACCTTC
>many|TRBJ2-1|.|TRBV7-8
CASSLGSSEQFF
TGTGCCAGCAGCTTAGGGTCGTCGGAGCAGTTCTTC
>.|TRBJ2-7|.|TRBV5-1
CASSPRGGRNEQYF
TGCGCCAGCAGCCCGCGTGGGGGTAGGAACGAGCAGTACTTC
>few|TRBJ1-6|.|TRBV7-2
CASSALQGGSGSPLHF
TGTGCCAGCAGCGCGTTACAGGGAGGGTCGGGGTCACCCCTCCACTTT
>.|TRBJ2-6|TRBD1|TRBV20-1
CSARLFGTGPFSGANVLTF
TGCAGTGCTAGATTATTCGGGACAGGTCCGTTCTCTGGGGCCAACGTCCTGACTTTC